The 29 T cell receptor beta chains listed next were all sequenced from one sample in a study of T cells expressing NK-cell markers. One entry per CDR3 protein, without DNA, is what TCRdb gives after re-calling the 5' RACE reads. This sample contains 550,000 or so distinct CDR3 sequences. Material for sequencing was blood T cells: a sorted CD56 or NKG2C T cell subset, CD4+ or CD8+ T cells, or bulk PBMC T cells (not recorded which). Every receptor here comes from a man between 18 and 35 years old in good health.

The gene calls are TRBV7-8 and TRBJ2-6. CDR3 length: 16 residues. From germline, CDR1 is SGHVS and CDR2 FQNEAQ. The CDR3 sequence is CASSSIVVSGANVLTF.

The chain recombines TRBV20-1 with TRBJ2-1; TCRdb returns TRBD2, unconfirmable since there is no DNA. Germline CDR1 DFQATT, CDR2 SNEGSKA (reference sequence). This CDR3 is 13 amino acids long. The CDR3 loop is CSARSPGNSEQFF.

The V gene is TRBV4-2, the J gene TRBJ2-1; TCRdb returns TRBD1, unconfirmable since there is no DNA. CDR1 is LGHNA, CDR2 YNFKEQ, per germline. There are 16 residues in the CDR3. CDR3 sequence: CASSQLGGTTYNEQFF.

The chain has TRBV5-6 and TRBJ2-1; TCRdb designates TRBD2, a call that cannot be tested without DNA. Germline CDR1 SGHDT, CDR2 YYEEEE. CDR3 length equals 15 residues. The CDR3 loop reads CASRTSTWSYNEQFF.

The chain is built from TRBV7-9 and TRBJ2-5; as DNA is missing, the TRBD2 call by TCRdb cannot be tested. Germline CDR1 is SEHNR and CDR2 is FQNEAQ (reference sequence). The CDR3 runs to 16 residues. This CDR3 is CASSFDQRRPSETQYF. Filled out from reference TRBV7-9 and TRBJ2-5, the complete variable domain reads DTGVSQNPRHKITKRGQNVTFRCDPISEHNRLYWYRQTLGQGPEFLTYFQNEAQLEKSRLLSDRFSAERPKGSFSTLEIQRTEQGDSAMYLCASSFDQRRPSETQYFGPGTRLLVL.

The CDR3 region is CASLPGGGGEAFF. The rearrangement links TRBV18 to TRBJ1-1; TCRdb gives TRBD1 as the D gene, but with no DNA this cannot be confirmed. CDR1 and CDR2 (germline): KGHSH, LQKENI. The CDR3 runs 13 residues.

CDR3 sequence reads: CATSSDRGKLTDTQYF. The chain joins TRBV15 to TRBJ2-3; there is no DNA to check the TCRdb D call of TRBD1. There are 16 residues in the CDR3. Germline V lookup: CDR1 LNHNV, CDR2 YYDKDF (reference sequence).

The chain is built from TRBV6-5 and TRBJ2-3. CDR1 MNHEY and CDR2 SVGAGI come from the germline V gene. This CDR3 region has 13 residues. This CDR3 reads CASSYHNLDTQYF.

CDR3 sequence reads: CASSFGGLHYEQYF. This sequence joins TRBV7-9 and TRBJ2-7; with no DNA, the TCRdb D assignment of TRBD2 cannot be verified. The length of the CDR3 is 14 residues. Germline CDR1 is SEHNR and CDR2 is FQNEAQ (reference sequence).

This rearrangement joins TRBV28 to TRBJ1-6. CDR3 length: 16 residues. Looked up from germline, CDR1 is MDHEN and CDR2 is SYDVKM. This chain's CDR3 is CASISSAGPYNSPLHF.

The J gene is TRBJ1-1, the V gene TRBV29-1. Germline lookup yields CDR1 SQVTM and CDR2 ANQGSEA. This CDR3 is built from 13 residues. The CDR3 loop is CSVYYDEGTEAFF.

The chain links TRBV27 to TRBJ2-1. Germline CDR1 is MNHEY and CDR2 is SMNVEV (reference sequence). The CDR3 extends over 14 amino acids. This chain's CDR3 is CASSWDRIDNEQFF.

This chain joins TRBV12-3 or TRBV12-4 and TRBJ2-5; TCRdb proposes TRBD1, but this gene call is untestable without DNA. This CDR3 has 15 amino acids. CDR3 region: CASRSTPGAQETQYF.

The V and J genes are TRBV12-3 or TRBV12-4 and TRBJ1-1. There are 11 residues in the CDR3. The CDR3 region is CASSLASEAFF.

V usage is TRBV20-1 and J usage is TRBJ2-3; TCRdb's D call, TRBD2, is unchecked because there is no DNA. The length of the CDR3 is 14 residues. In germline, CDR1 is DFQATT, CDR2 SNEGSKA (reference sequence). CDR3: CSGQTGGITDTQYF.

This rearrangement joins TRBV5-6 to TRBJ1-1; TCRdb calls TRBD1, which cannot be checked without DNA. There are 14 residues in the CDR3. The germline gives CDR1 SGHDT, CDR2 YYEEEE. The CDR3 protein is CASRRGRSGTEAFF.

The rearrangement joins TRBV4-2 to TRBJ1-1; the TCRdb call, TRBD1, lacks DNA for checking. Germline values: CDR1 LGHNA, CDR2 YNFKEQ. The CDR3 is made up of 15 amino acids. The CDR3 sequence is CASSQGGGLNTEAFF.

The chain links TRBV5-5 to TRBJ2-1; the D gene TCRdb calls, TRBD1, cannot be checked with no DNA. Germline V gene lookup returns CDR1 SGHKS and CDR2 YYEKEE (reference sequence). The CDR3 length is 18 residues. CDR3 residues: CASSLDRYGTGSYNEQFF.

The V call is TRBV14, the J call TRBJ1-1. From germline, CDR1 is SGHDN and CDR2 FVKESK. The CDR3 sequence is 12 residues long. This chain's CDR3 is CASSQARTEAFF.

The genes are TRBV11-3 and TRBJ2-1. This CDR3 spans 14 amino acids. CDR1 and CDR2 (germline): SGHNT, YENEEA. CDR3: CASSPRASLHEQFF.

The chain is built from TRBV12-3 or TRBV12-4 and TRBJ2-1; with no DNA, the TCRdb D assignment of TRBD2 cannot be verified. The CDR3 is made up of 16 amino acids. Here the CDR3 reads CASSLILAGEEIEQFF.

The rearrangement uses TRBV21-1 and TRBJ2-7. TRBV21-1 is shown as a pseudogene. The CDR3 consists of 15 residues. The chain's CDR3 is CASSVNRRGIYEQYF.

V gene TRBV12-3 or TRBV12-4 combines with J gene TRBJ1-2. The CDR3 runs 17 residues. The CDR3: CASSLAAGGVGNYGYTF.

The V and J genes are TRBV12-3 or TRBV12-4 and TRBJ2-7; TCRdb proposes TRBD1, but this gene call is untestable without DNA. This CDR3 region has 14 residues. Here the CDR3 reads CASSVRRGLNEQYF.

The V gene is TRBV7-9, the J gene TRBJ2-7; the TRBD1 assignment by TCRdb is unverifiable without DNA. Germline assignment: CDR1 SEHNR and CDR2 FQNEAQ (reference sequence). This CDR3 is built from 15 residues. The CDR3 is CASSLESGGPYEQYF.

The chain employs TRBV6-1 and TRBJ2-4; TCRdb outputs TRBD2, but without DNA this stays unchecked. CDR1 and CDR2 from the germline V gene are MNHNS and SASEGT. This CDR3 contains 17 residues. Here the CDR3 reads CASRKLAGGLAKNIQYF.

J is TRBJ2-5 and V is TRBV6-1; without DNA, the TCRdb call of TRBD2 cannot be checked. The CDR3 covers 15 residues. Germline CDR1 and CDR2: MNHNS and SASEGT. The CDR3 spells CASSGGLAIQETQYF.

This CDR3 reads CATSDRDWESNEQFF. V usage is TRBV24-1 and J usage is TRBJ2-1; TCRdb's D gene call, TRBD1, goes unchecked for lack of DNA. CDR1 is KGHDR, CDR2 SFDVKD, per germline. The CDR3 runs 15 residues.

The J gene is TRBJ2-2, the V gene TRBV3-1; TCRdb gives TRBD1 as the D gene, but with no DNA this cannot be confirmed. There are 16 residues in the CDR3. Germline assignment: CDR1 LGHDT and CDR2 YNNKEL (reference sequence). CDR3: CASSPHRDRDTGELFF.